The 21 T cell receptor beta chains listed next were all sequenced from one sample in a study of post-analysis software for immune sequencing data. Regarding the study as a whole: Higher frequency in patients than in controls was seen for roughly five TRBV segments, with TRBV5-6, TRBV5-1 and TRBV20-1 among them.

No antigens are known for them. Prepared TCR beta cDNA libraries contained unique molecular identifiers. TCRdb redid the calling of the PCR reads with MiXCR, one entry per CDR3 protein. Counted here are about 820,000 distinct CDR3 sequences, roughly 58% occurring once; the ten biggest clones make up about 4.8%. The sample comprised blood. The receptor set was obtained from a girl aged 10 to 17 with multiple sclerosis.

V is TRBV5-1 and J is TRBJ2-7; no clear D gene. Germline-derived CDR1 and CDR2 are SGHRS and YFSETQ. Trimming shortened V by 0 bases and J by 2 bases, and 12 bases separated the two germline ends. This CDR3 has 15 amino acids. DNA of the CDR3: TGCGCCAGCAGCTTGGAAGGCGGCAGTCCCTACGAGCAGTACTTC. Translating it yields CASSLEGGSPYEQYF.

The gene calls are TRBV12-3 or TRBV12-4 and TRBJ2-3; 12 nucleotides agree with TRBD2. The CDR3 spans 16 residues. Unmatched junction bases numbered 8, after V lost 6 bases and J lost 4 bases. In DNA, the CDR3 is TGTGCCAGCAGACCATGGGGACTAGCGGGTTCAGATACGCAGTATTTT. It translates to CASRPWGLAGSDTQYF.

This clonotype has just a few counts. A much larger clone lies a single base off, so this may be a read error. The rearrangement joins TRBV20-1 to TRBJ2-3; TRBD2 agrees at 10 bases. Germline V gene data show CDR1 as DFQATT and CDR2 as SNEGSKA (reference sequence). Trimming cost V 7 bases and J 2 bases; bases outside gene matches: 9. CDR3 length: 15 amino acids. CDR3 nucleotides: TGCAGTGTTACTACTGGGACTAGCGACACAGATACGCAGTATTTT. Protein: CSVTTGTSDTDTQYF.

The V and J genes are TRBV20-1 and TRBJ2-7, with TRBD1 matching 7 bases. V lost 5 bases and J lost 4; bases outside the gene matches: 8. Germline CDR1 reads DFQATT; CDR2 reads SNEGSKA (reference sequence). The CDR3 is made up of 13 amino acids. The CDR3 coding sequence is TGCAGTGCTCCGGGACAGATCCCGTACGAGCAGTACTTC. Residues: CSAPGQIPYEQYF.

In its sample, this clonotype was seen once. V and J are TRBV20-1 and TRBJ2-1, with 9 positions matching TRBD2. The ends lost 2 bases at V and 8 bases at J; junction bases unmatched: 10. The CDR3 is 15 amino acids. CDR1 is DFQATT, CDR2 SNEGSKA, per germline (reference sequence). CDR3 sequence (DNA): TGCAGTGCTAGAACCTATAGCGGGAGCGGATATGAGCAGTTCTTC. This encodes CSARTYSGSGYEQFF.

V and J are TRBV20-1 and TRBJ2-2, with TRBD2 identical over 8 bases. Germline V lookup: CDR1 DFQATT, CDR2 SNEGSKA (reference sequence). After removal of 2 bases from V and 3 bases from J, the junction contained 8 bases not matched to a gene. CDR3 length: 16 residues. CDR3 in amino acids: CSARSIAGSYTGELFF. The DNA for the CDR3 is TGCAGTGCTAGATCAATAGCGGGGAGCTACACCGGGGAGCTGTTTTTT.

CDR3 DNA sequence: TGCGCCAGCAGCCAAGATGCCACGACAACTAATGAAAAACTGTTTTTT. Its translation is CASSQDATTTNEKLFF. The chain combines TRBV4-1 with TRBJ1-4; no clear D gene. The CDR3 runs 16 residues. The germline V and J ends were trimmed by 0 bases and 0 bases, with 8 bases remaining between them. Germline V gives CDR1 MGHRA, CDR2 YSYEKL.

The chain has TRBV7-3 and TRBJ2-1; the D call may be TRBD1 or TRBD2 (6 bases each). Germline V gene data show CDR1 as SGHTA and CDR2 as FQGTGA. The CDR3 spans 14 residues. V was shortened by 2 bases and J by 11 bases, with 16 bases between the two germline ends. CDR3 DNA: TGTGCCAGCAGCTTAGTCCCCGGGGGCGCGAAGCAGTTCTTC. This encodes CASSLVPGGAKQFF.

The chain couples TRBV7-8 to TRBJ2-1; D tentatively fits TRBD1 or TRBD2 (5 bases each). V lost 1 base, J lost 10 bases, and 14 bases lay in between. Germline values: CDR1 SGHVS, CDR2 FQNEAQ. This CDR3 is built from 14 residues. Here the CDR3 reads CASSLGSGSREQFF. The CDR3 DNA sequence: TGTGCCAGCAGCTTAGGTTCAGGGAGTAGGGAGCAGTTCTTC.

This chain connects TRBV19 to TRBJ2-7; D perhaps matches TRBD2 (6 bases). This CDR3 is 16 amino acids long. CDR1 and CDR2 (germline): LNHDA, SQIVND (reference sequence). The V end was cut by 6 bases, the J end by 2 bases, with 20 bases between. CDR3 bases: TGTGCCAGTAGCAAACATCGGGACTTTTTTCCCTACGAGCAGTACTTC. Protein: CASSKHRDFFPYEQYF. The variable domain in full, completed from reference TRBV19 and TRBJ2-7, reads DGGITQSPKYLFRKEGQNVTLSCEQNLNHDAMYWYRQDPGQGLRLIYYSQIVNDFQKGDIAEGYSVSREKKESFPLTVTSAQKNPTAFYLCASSKHRDFFPYEQYFGPGTRLTVT.

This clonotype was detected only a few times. This chain's CDR3 is CASSQVGGYYEQYF. The CDR3 DNA is TGCGCCAGCAGCCAAGTAGGTGGATACTACGAGCAGTACTTC. V usage is TRBV4-1 and J usage is TRBJ2-7; no definite D call. V was shortened by 1 base and J by 3 bases, with 10 bases between the two germline ends. The CDR3 is made up of 14 amino acids. CDR1 MGHRA and CDR2 YSYEKL come from the germline V gene.

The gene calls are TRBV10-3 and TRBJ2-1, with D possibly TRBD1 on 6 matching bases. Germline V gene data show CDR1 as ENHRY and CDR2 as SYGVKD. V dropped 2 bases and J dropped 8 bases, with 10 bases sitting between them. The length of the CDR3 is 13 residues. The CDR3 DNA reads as TGTGCCATCAGTGAGGGCAGGGGACATGAGCAGTTCTTC. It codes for CAISEGRGHEQFF.

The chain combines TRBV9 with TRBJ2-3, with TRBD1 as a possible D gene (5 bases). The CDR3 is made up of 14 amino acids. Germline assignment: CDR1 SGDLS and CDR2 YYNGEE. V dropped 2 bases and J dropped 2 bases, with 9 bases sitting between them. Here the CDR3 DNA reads TGTGCCAGCAGCGTCGACAGATACACAGATACGCAGTATTTT. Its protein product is CASSVDRYTDTQYF.

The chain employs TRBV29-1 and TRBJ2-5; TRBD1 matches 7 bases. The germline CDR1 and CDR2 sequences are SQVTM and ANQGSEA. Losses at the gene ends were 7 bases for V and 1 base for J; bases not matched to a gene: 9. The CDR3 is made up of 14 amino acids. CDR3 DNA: TGCAGCGCCCCGGGACAGACTTTCCAAGAGACCCAGTACTTC. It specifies CSAPGQTFQETQYF.

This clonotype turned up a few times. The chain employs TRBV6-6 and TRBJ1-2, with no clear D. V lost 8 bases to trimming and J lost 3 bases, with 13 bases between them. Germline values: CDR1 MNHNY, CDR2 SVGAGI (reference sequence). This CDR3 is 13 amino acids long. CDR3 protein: CASQPRMDYGYTF. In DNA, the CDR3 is TGTGCCAGCCAGCCGCGGATGGACTATGGCTACACCTTC.

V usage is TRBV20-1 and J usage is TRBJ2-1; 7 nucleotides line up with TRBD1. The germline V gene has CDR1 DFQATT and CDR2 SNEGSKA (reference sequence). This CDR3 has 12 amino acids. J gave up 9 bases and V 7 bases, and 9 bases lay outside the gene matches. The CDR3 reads CSVPGQASEQFF. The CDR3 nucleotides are TGCAGTGTTCCTGGACAGGCGAGTGAGCAGTTCTTC.

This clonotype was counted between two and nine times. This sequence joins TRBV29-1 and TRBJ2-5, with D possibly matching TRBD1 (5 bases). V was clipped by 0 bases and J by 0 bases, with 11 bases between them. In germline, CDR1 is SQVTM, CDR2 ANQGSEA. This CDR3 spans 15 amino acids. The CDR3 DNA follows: TGCAGCGTTGAAGATTGGACACGGGACCAAGAGACCCAGTACTTC. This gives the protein CSVEDWTRDQETQYF.

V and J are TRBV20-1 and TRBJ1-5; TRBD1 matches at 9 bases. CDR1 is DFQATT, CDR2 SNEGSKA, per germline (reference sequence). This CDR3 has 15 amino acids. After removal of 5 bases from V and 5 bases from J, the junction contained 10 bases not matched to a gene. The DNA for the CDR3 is TGCAGTGCTGGCACGGGACAGGGAGTACATCAGCCCCAGCATTTT. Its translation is CSAGTGQGVHQPQHF.

Here the CDR3 reads CASRREGNQPQHF. CDR3 sequence (DNA): TGTGCCAGCAGGAGGGAGGGGAATCAGCCCCAGCATTTT. The chain links TRBV2 to TRBJ1-5; tentatively, D is TRBD1 (5 bases). This CDR3 is built from 13 residues. CDR1 SNHLY and CDR2 FYNNEI come from the germline V gene. V was trimmed by 6 bases and J by 4 bases, leaving 10 bases between them.

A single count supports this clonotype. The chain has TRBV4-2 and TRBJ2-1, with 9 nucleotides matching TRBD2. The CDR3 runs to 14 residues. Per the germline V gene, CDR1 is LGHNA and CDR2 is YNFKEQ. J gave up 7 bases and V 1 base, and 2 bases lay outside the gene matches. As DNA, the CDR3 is TGTGCCAGCAGCCAAGTTACTAGCGGGAATGAGCAGTTCTTC. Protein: CASSQVTSGNEQFF.

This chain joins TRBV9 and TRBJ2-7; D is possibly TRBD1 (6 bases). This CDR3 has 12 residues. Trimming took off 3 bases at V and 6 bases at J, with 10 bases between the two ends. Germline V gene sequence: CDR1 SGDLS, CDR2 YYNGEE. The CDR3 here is CASSARGSEQYF. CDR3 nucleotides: TGTGCCAGCAGCGCGAGGGGGAGCGAGCAGTACTTC.